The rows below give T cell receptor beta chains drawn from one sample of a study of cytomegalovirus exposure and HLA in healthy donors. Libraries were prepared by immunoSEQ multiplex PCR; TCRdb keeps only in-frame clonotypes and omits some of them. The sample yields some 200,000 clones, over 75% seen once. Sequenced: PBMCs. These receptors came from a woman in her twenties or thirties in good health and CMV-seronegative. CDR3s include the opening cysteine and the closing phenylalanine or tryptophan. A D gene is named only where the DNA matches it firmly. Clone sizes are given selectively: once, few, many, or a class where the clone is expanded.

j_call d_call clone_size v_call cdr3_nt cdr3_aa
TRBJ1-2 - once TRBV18 TGTGCCAGCTCTTCCGACACTAACTATGGCTACACCTTC CASSSDTNYGYTF
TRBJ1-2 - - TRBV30 TGTGCCTGGAGTTACGGACTCTATGGCTACACCTTC CAWSYGLYGYTF
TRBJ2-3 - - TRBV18 TGTGCCAGCTCCCAAAGCACAGATACGCAGTATTTT CASSQSTDTQYF
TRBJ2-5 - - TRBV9 TGTGCCAGCAGCCGTCAACAGGGTCAAGAGACCCAGTACTTC CASSRQQGQETQYF
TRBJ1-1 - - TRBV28 TGTGCCAGCAGTTTATGGGAAGGGGGGAACACTGAAGCTTTCTTT CASSLWEGGNTEAFF
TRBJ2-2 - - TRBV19 TGTGCCAGTTCCCTACTCGTCGGGGAGCTGTTTTTT CASSLLVGELFF
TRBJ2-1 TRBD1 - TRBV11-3 TGTGCCAGCTCCTGGGGGACAGTCGCTTGGGATGAGCAGTTCTTC CASSWGTVAWDEQFF
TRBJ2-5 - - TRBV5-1 TGCGCCAGCAGCTTGGCACAGGGTTGGGAGACCCAGTACTTC CASSLAQGWETQYF
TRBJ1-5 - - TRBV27 TGTGCCAGCAGTTCCGGGGGGAGTTATCAGCCCCAGCATTTT CASSSGGSYQPQHF
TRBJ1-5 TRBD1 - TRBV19 TGTGCCAGTAGTAGTGGCTGGGGACAGGGGAATCAGCCCCAGCATTTT CASSSGWGQGNQPQHF
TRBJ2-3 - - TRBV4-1 TGCGCCAGCACCCTTAGCGGACTAAGCACAGATACGCAGTATTTT CASTLSGLSTDTQYF
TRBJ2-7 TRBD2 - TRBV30 TGTGCCTGGAGTGTGGGGGGGAGTTCCTACGAGCAGTACTTC CAWSVGGSSYEQYF
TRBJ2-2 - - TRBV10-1 TGCGCCAGCCCAAAGAGGGAACGGCTATCCCTCCTCCCGAACACCGGGGAGCTGTTTTTT CASPKRERLSLLPNTGELFF
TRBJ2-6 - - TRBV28 TGTGCCAGCAGTCCCACAGGGGCCAACGTCCTGACTTTC CASSPTGANVLTF
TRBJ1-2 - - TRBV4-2 TGTGCCAGCAGCCCTATCGCCCCGGATGGCTACACCTTC CASSPIAPDGYTF
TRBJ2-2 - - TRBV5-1 TGCGCCAGCAGCTTGGATCTCAGGGTGGTGACCGGGGAGCTGTTTTTT CASSLDLRVVTGELFF
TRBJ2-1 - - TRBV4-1 TGCGCCAGCAGCCAAGAGAGGATCCCCTACAATGAGCAGTTCTTC CASSQERIPYNEQFF
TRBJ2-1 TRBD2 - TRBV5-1 TGCGCCAGCCGTCCCGTAGCGGGAGGATGGAATGAGCAGTTCTTC CASRPVAGGWNEQFF
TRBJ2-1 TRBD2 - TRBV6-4 TGTGCCAGCAGCGCACTAGCGGGGGGAGTCAATGAGCAGTTCTTC CASSALAGGVNEQFF
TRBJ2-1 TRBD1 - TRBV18 TGTGCCAGCTCCCGGAGGACAGGGTGGGTGGATGAGCAGTTCTTC CASSRRTGWVDEQFF
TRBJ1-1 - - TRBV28 TGTGCCAGCAGTTTACCGGGCGGGAGCACTGAAGCTTTCTTT CASSLPGGSTEAFF
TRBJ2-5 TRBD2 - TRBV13 TGTGCCAGCAGCTTAGCGGAGCGGGGGAAGACCCAGTACTTC CASSLAERGKTQYF
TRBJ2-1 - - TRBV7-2 TGTGCCAGCAGCCCGCGGGACAGAACAAACAATGAGCAGTTCTTC CASSPRDRTNNEQFF
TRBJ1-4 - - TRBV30 TGTGCCTGGAGTGTACTGGGGCAGGCGAATGAAAAACTGTTTTTT CAWSVLGQANEKLFF
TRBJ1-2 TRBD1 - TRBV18 TGTGCCAGCTCACCACAGGGACAGAACTATGGCTACACCTTC CASSPQGQNYGYTF
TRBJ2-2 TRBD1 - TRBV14 TGTGCCAGCAGCCAATCTTGGGACAGCTATCTGTGGGGGGAGCTGTTTTTT CASSQSWDSYLWGELFF
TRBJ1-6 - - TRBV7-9 TGTGCCAGCAGCGAATTGATCGGGTTCGCCTATAATTCACCCCTCCACTTT CASSELIGFAYNSPLHF
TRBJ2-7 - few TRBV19 TGTGCCAGTAGTTTATCAGGGTCGGCGCCGACCGAGCAGTACTTC CASSLSGSAPTEQYF
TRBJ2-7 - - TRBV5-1 TGCGCCAGCAGCTTGGTTGGCGGCGACCCCTCCTACGAGCAGTACTTC CASSLVGGDPSYEQYF
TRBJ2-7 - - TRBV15 TGTGCCACCAGCAGACAGGGTATCGGAGACGAGCAGTACTTC CATSRQGIGDEQYF
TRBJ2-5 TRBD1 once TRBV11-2 TGTGCCAGCAGCCCAGGGGGCGCCCTGGAGACCCAGTACTTC CASSPGGALETQYF
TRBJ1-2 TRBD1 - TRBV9 TGTGCCAGCAGCGCGAGGGGGCTGGGTGACTATGGCTACACCTTC CASSARGLGDYGYTF
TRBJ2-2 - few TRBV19 TGTGCCAGTAGCCCGAGACTCAGGGGAAACACCGGGGAGCTGTTTTTT CASSPRLRGNTGELFF
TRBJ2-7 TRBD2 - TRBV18 TGTGCCAGCTCACCGATAGCGGGAGGGCAATTCTACGAGCAGTACTTC CASSPIAGGQFYEQYF
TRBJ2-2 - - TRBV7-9 TGTGCCAGCAGCTTACAGGGTGGGGCCGGGGAGCTGTTTTTT CASSLQGGAGELFF
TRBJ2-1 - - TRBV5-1 TGCGCCAGCAGCTTGGGGGGCGCCCCGACATACAATGAGCAGTTCTTC CASSLGGAPTYNEQFF
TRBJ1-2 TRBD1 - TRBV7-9 TGTGCCAGCAGATCCGCCGGGACAGGGCACTATGGCTACACCTTC CASRSAGTGHYGYTF
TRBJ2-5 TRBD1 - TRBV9 TGTGCCAGCAGCGCCCCCTTCGATGGACAGGGGGAAGAGACCCAGTACTTC CASSAPFDGQGEETQYF
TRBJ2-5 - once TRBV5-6 TGTGCCAGCAGCTTGGCTTTTGGGCGAGAGACCCAGTACTTC CASSLAFGRETQYF
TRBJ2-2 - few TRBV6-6 TGTGCCAGCAGTTACTCGAAAGGGGGGAACACCGGGGAGCTGTTTTTT CASSYSKGGNTGELFF
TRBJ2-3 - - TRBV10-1 TGCGCCAGAACAATAAGCACAGATACGCAGTATTTT CARTISTDTQYF